The 27 T cell receptor beta chains listed next were all sequenced from one sample in a study of cytomegalovirus exposure and HLA in healthy donors. The PCR used 60 Vbeta and 13 Jbeta primers. Repertoires were generated with immunoSEQ multiplex PCR, while TCRdb's copy carries only in-frame clones and drops some. The table records 150,000 to 200,000 clones, 65% to 85% of them present only once. Sequenced input: PBMCs. The receptors stem from a man aged 55 to 70 in good health and CMV-seronegative.

The rearrangement uses TRBV19 and TRBJ2-5, with 15 bases aligning to TRBD2. Germline CDR1 is LNHDA and CDR2 is SQIVND (reference sequence). Germline trimming cut 3 bases from V and 5 bases from J; bases unmatched to any gene: 4. The CDR3 is made up of 16 amino acids. CDR3 loop: CASSMWTSGRGETQYF. CDR3 DNA sequence: TGTGCCAGTAGTATGTGGACTAGCGGGAGGGGCGAGACCCAGTACTTC. Variable domain in full (rest from reference TRBV19 and TRBJ2-5): DGGITQSPKYLFRKEGQNVTLSCEQNLNHDAMYWYRQDPGQGLRLIYYSQIVNDFQKGDIAEGYSVSREKKESFPLTVTSAQKNPTAFYLCASSMWTSGRGETQYFGPGTRLLVL.

V usage is TRBV5-1 and J usage is TRBJ2-3; 7 nucleotides agree with TRBD1. This CDR3 is built from 15 residues. The junction had 4 bases not matched to a gene; V was cut back by 0 bases and J by 3 bases. Germline CDR1 and CDR2: SGHRS and YFSETQ. The CDR3 coding sequence is TGCGCCAGCAGCTTGGAGGTGACAGGGACAGATACGCAGTATTTT. Protein sequence: CASSLEVTGTDTQYF.

The chain couples TRBV11-2 to TRBJ1-4, with 7 bases fitting TRBD1. The CDR3 runs to 16 residues. V was clipped by 5 bases and J by 7 bases; unmatched bases: 13. Germline V gene lookup returns CDR1 SGHAT and CDR2 FQNNGV. This CDR3 is CASSQIKGTAGEKLFF. The CDR3 nucleotides are TGTGCCAGCAGCCAGATTAAGGGGACAGCTGGTGAAAAACTGTTTTTT.

The V and J genes are TRBV4-3 and TRBJ1-2; 7 positions agree with TRBD1. Per germline, CDR1 LGHNA and CDR2 YSLEER. The CDR3 runs 20 residues. V was pared by 0 bases and J by 4 bases, with 20 bases of the junction left unmatched. In DNA form, the CDR3 reads TGCGCCAGCAGCCAAGATAGAAGGGTGCCTGGACAGGCGGTTTCCTATGGCTACACCTTC. Its protein product is CASSQDRRVPGQAVSYGYTF.

This chain joins TRBV29-1 and TRBJ2-7; D perhaps matches TRBD2 (6 bases). V lost 3 bases, J lost 6 bases, and 12 bases lay in between. There are 12 residues in the CDR3. Germline CDR1 is SQVTM and CDR2 is ANQGSEA. The CDR3: CSVELALGEQYF. DNA for the CDR3: TGCAGCGTTGAGCTAGCGCTCGGCGAGCAGTACTTC.

The chain couples TRBV12-2 to TRBJ2-7; no check of the table's D call, TRBD1, against the DNA was made. TRBV12-2 is classified as a pseudogene. The CDR3 spans 15 residues. The CDR3 coding sequence is TGTGCAAGTCGATCGGACAGGGGGGGCCCCTACGAGCAGTACTTC. Translated, it gives CASRSDRGGPYEQYF.

This clone was counted between two and nine times. V and J are TRBV15 and TRBJ2-7, with TRBD2 identical over 8 bases. V lost 3 bases and J lost 5; bases outside the gene matches: 6. Germline V gives CDR1 LNHNV, CDR2 YYDKDF (reference sequence). This CDR3 is built from 14 residues. The CDR3, as DNA: TGTGCCACCAGCAGGCTCGGGAGGGCCGACGAGCAGTACTTC. As protein: CATSRLGRADEQYF. Variable domain in full (rest from reference TRBV15 and TRBJ2-7): DAMVIQNPRYQVTQFGKPVTLSCSQTLNHNVMYWYQQKSSQAPKLLFHYYDKDFNNEADTPDNFQSRRPNTSFCFLDIRSPGLGDTAMYLCATSRLGRADEQYFGPGTRLTVT.

This clone was recorded only once. The chain uses TRBV19 and TRBJ2-2; D might be TRBD1 (6 bases). Trimming pared 7 bases from V and 2 bases from J, leaving 11 bases between. The CDR3 extends over 14 amino acids. From germline, CDR1 is LNHDA and CDR2 SQIVND (reference sequence). CDR3 nucleotides: TGTGCCAGTATTCCAGGGGCTAACACCGGGGAGCTGTTTTTT. It codes for CASIPGANTGELFF. Filled out from reference TRBV19 and TRBJ2-2, the complete variable domain reads DGGITQSPKYLFRKEGQNVTLSCEQNLNHDAMYWYRQDPGQGLRLIYYSQIVNDFQKGDIAEGYSVSREKKESFPLTVTSAQKNPTAFYLCASIPGANTGELFFGEGSRLTVL.

The rearrangement links TRBV21-1 to TRBJ2-4; the table assigns TRBD2, which was not confirmed against the DNA. TRBV21-1 is deemed a pseudogene. This CDR3 has 14 amino acids. CDR3 coding DNA: TGTGCCTTCGATGACGGACTAGCCAAAAACATTCAGTACTTC. This codes for CAFDDGLAKNIQYF.

This chain joins TRBV6-1 and TRBJ2-7; 10 bases are a match to TRBD1. The CDR3 runs 15 residues. CDR1 is MNHNS, CDR2 SASEGT, per germline. Unmatched junction bases numbered 10, after V lost 4 bases and J lost 7 bases. The CDR3 loop is CASSADRGAYWEQYF. CDR3 DNA sequence: TGTGCCAGCAGTGCGGACAGGGGGGCCTATTGGGAGCAGTACTTC.

V gene TRBV6-5 combines with J gene TRBJ2-3; TRBD2 matches at 10 bases. Germline CDR1 is MNHEY and CDR2 is SVGAGI. The CDR3 consists of 14 residues. The V segment lost 5 bases and the J segment 2 bases; nucleotides outside the gene matches: 1. CDR3 DNA: TGTGCCAGCAGTGGACTAGCGGTCACAGATACGCAGTATTTT. It specifies CASSGLAVTDTQYF.

The sample holds a few counts of this clone. The rearrangement uses TRBV5-6 and TRBJ2-2, with a tentative D call TRBD1 (6 bases). This CDR3 is 16 amino acids long. CDR1 and CDR2 from the germline V gene are SGHDT and YYEEEE. Trimming stripped 3 bases from V and 4 bases from J, with 16 bases between. CDR3 nucleotides: TGTGCCAGCAGCTCAACCGGGACATATCTCACCGGGGAGCTGTTTTTT. Translated, it gives CASSSTGTYLTGELFF.

The CDR3 spells CASSLWTSGRNEQYF. Written as DNA, the CDR3 is TGTGCCAGCAGCTTGTGGACTAGCGGGAGGAACGAGCAGTACTTC. The rearrangement links TRBV13 to TRBJ2-7; 14 bases are a match to TRBD2. Per germline, CDR1 PRHDT and CDR2 FYEKMQ (reference sequence). With V trimmed by 3 bases and J by 5 bases, 3 bases remained unmatched. This CDR3 is 15 amino acids long. Looking up the rest from reference TRBV13 and TRBJ2-7 gives the full variable domain: AAGVIQSPRHLIKEKRETATLKCYPIPRHDTVYWYQQGPGQDPQFLISFYEKMQSDKGSIPDRFSAQQFSDYHSELNMSSLELGDSALYFCASSLWTSGRNEQYFGPGTRLTVT.

This chain connects TRBV6-1 to TRBJ2-4; D gene ambiguous. Trimming left V 0 bases short and J 0 bases short, with 6 bases between. CDR1 and CDR2 (germline): MNHNS, SASEGT. This CDR3 contains 15 residues. The CDR3: CASSEADTAKNIQYF. The CDR3 nucleotides read TGTGCCAGCAGTGAAGCAGACACAGCCAAAAACATTCAGTACTTC.

This chain connects TRBV4-2 to TRBJ2-3, with TRBD2 matching over 14 bases. Per the germline V gene, CDR1 is LGHNA and CDR2 is YNFKEQ. V dropped 2 bases and J dropped 4; count of bases not matched to a gene: 8. The length of the CDR3 is 18 residues. The CDR3 sequence is CASSQPGLAGEPSDTQYF. The CDR3 DNA reads as TGTGCCAGCAGCCAACCGGGACTAGCGGGGGAACCATCAGATACGCAGTATTTT.

The chain carries TRBV9 and TRBJ1-3, with D maybe TRBD1 (5 bases). Germline lookup yields CDR1 SGDLS and CDR2 YYNGEE. CDR3 size: 17 residues. V lost 2 bases and J lost 6, with 21 bases in between. The CDR3 sequence: CASSVGGLGYSENTIYF. The CDR3 bases are TGTGCCAGCAGCGTTGGGGGGTTGGGGTATTCAGAAAACACCATATATTTT.

This chain joins TRBV6-5 and TRBJ1-2, with D tentatively TRBD1 (5 bases). Between the trimmed V and J ends, which lost 6 bases and 4 bases, there was a span of 9 bases. This CDR3 is built from 12 residues. Germline CDR1 is MNHEY and CDR2 is SVGAGI. The CDR3 DNA follows: TGTGCCAGCAGCGACAGTCTCTATGGCTACACCTTC. It codes for CASSDSLYGYTF.

Only one count was recorded for this clone. J is TRBJ2-1 and V is TRBV4-2; 7 bases fit TRBD2. The CDR3 covers 15 residues. Losses at the gene ends were 1 base for V and 5 bases for J; bases not matched to a gene: 5. Germline V gene lookup returns CDR1 LGHNA and CDR2 YNFKEQ. Here the CDR3 DNA reads TGTGCCAGCAGCCAAGGGACCCTAGCGGACAATGAGCAGTTCTTC. It yields the protein CASSQGTLADNEQFF.

This clone was observed once. The V gene is TRBV27, the J gene TRBJ1-1; tentatively, D is TRBD1 (5 bases). Germline V gene sequence: CDR1 MNHEY, CDR2 SMNVEV (reference sequence). V was shortened by 3 bases and J by 1 base, with 9 bases between the two germline ends. This CDR3 contains 14 residues. DNA for the CDR3: TGTGCCAGCAGTTTGGATAGGGGGAACACTGAAGCTTTCTTT. It translates to CASSLDRGNTEAFF.

As DNA, the CDR3 is TGTGCCAGCAGCTTGGGGGGTGGGTATGGCTACACCTTC. This translates into CASSLGGGYGYTF. The chain recombines TRBV27 with TRBJ1-2; the D gene is possibly TRBD1 (5 bases). The V end lost 6 bases, the J end lost 5 bases, and 13 bases lay between the germline ends. The CDR3 consists of 13 residues. Germline assignment: CDR1 MNHEY and CDR2 SMNVEV (reference sequence).

The chain couples TRBV19 to TRBJ2-5; perhaps TRBD2 as D (6 bases). Trimming removed 1 base at V and 1 base at J, with 7 bases between. The CDR3 length is 14 residues. Germline V lookup: CDR1 LNHDA, CDR2 SQIVND (reference sequence). DNA of the CDR3: TGTGCCAGTAGTATAGGGGGAGGCCAAGAGACCCAGTACTTC. Translating it yields CASSIGGGQETQYF.

The chain links TRBV5-6 to TRBJ2-5; 8 bases are shared with TRBD1. Unmatched junction bases numbered 9, after V lost 3 bases and J lost 5 bases. Germline V gene lookup returns CDR1 SGHDT and CDR2 YYEEEE. This CDR3 comprises 15 residues. The CDR3 nucleotides are TGTGCCAGCAGCTCGCAGGCGACAGGGGCTGAGACCCAGTACTTC. As protein: CASSSQATGAETQYF.

The chain links TRBV2 to TRBJ2-2, with 7 bases matching TRBD2. The CDR3 is 19 residues long. J lost 4 bases, V lost 6 bases, and 20 bases had no gene match. Germline assignment: CDR1 SNHLY and CDR2 FYNNEI. The CDR3 here is CASRSEGVGVAGGTGELFF. CDR3 in DNA: TGTGCCAGCAGGAGTGAAGGAGTCGGAGTAGCGGGCGGCACCGGGGAGCTGTTTTTT.

This clone has just a few counts. The chain has TRBV6-6 and TRBJ1-6; TRBD1 aligns across 8 bases. Unmatched junction bases numbered 2, after V lost 4 bases and J lost 3 bases. The CDR3 contains 15 residues. Germline V gene data show CDR1 as MNHNY and CDR2 as SVGAGI (reference sequence). CDR3: CASSSGGSYNSPLHF. For the CDR3, the DNA is TGTGCCAGCAGTTCAGGGGGCAGCTATAATTCACCCCTCCACTTT.

This clone was detected once. This rearrangement joins TRBV4-3 to TRBJ2-4; TRBD1 is a possible D gene (6 bases). V was clipped by 3 bases and J by 9 bases, with 15 bases between them. There are 14 residues in the CDR3. CDR1 and CDR2 from the germline V gene are LGHNA and YSLEER. CDR3 DNA sequence: TGCGCCAGCAGCCAGGGGGCGGGTTCACGCATTCAGTACTTC. Amino acids: CASSQGAGSRIQYF.

The chain has TRBV4-1 and TRBJ2-5; the match to TRBD2 covers 12 bases. V lost 0 bases and J lost 4; bases outside the gene matches: 6. The CDR3 has 17 amino acids. Germline CDR1 is MGHRA and CDR2 is YSYEKL. The CDR3 spells CASSQDRASGGGETQYF. CDR3 nucleotides: TGCGCCAGCAGCCAAGATCGGGCTAGCGGGGGGGGAGAGACCCAGTACTTC.

The chain carries TRBV5-1 and TRBJ2-5, with 7 nucleotides matching TRBD1. After removal of 1 base from V and 5 bases from J, the junction contained 5 bases not matched to a gene. Germline-derived CDR1 and CDR2 are SGHRS and YFSETQ. The CDR3 is 14 amino acids. CDR3 bases: TGCGCCAGCAGCTTGATAAGGGGGCGGGAGACCCAGTACTTC. Translated: CASSLIRGRETQYF.